This TCR beta chain is from a study of cytomegalovirus exposure and HLA in healthy donors. About the research overall: Genetic ancestry analysis placed under 90% of the 350 to 500 donors that were genotyped in the Caucasian-associated cluster. Notes on the study in general: Published work reported that the classifier diagnosed cytomegalovirus status with high specificity and sensitivity.

As regards this clone: The target antigen is unknown.

Researchers ran the PCR with 60 Vbeta and 13 Jbeta primers. Methods used by the authors: Among the unique TCR beta chains that a later analysis counted, around 72 million in all, 10 million to 11 million were shared. Only in-frame clones appear in the TCRdb table, and some are missing; sequencing was by immunoSEQ multiplex PCR. The DNA was the basis for D and trimming; V, J and clone size are from that table. The sample includes over 150,000 clones, approximately 80% of them seen just once. The CDR3 has 15 amino acids. Trimming removed 7 bases from V and 0 bases from J, with 13 bases in between. Per germline, CDR1 SNHLY and CDR2 FYNNEI. Donors consisted of healthy bone marrow donors.

The sequence was collected from a woman in her fifties or sixties in good health and CMV-seronegative. The sequenced material came from PBMCs. The chain uses TRBV2 and TRBJ1-5, with D perhaps TRBD1 (5 bases). The CDR3 DNA reads as TGTGCCAGCACGAAGACAGTTTTTAGCAATCAGCCCCAGCATTTT. Translated, it gives CASTKTVFSNQPQHF.